The 14 T cell receptor beta chains below come from one sample, sequenced in a study of T cells in Graves' hyperthyroidism and ophthalmopathy. Amplified TCR beta CDR3 regions derived from RNA transcripts. During a first-round RT-PCR of the TCR CDR3, the HTBI primer set was used. A single record per CDR3 protein comes from TCRdb applying MiXCR to the multiplex PCR reads. The profile shows about 500,000 distinct CDR3 sequences, 13% to 15% of them singletons. Sequenced input: blood. These TCRs come from a woman between 18 and 29 years old with Graves' hyperthyroidism.

The chain employs TRBV5-1 and TRBJ2-3, with 9 positions matching TRBD1. The junction had 5 bases not matched to a gene; V was cut back by 3 bases and J by 0 bases. The CDR3 runs to 16 residues. CDR1 and CDR2 from the germline V gene are SGHRS and YFSETQ. CDR3 sequence: CASSSYRGLSTDTQYF. The CDR3 nucleotides read TGCGCCAGCAGCTCCTACAGGGGGCTAAGCACAGATACGCAGTATTTT. Based on the CDR3 plus reference TRBV5-1 and TRBJ2-3, the full variable domain is KAGVTQTPRYLIKTRGQQVTLSCSPISGHRSVSWYQQTPGQGLQFLFEYFSETQRNKGNFPGRFSGRQFSNSRSEMNVSTLELGDSALYLCASSSYRGLSTDTQYFGPGTRLTVL.

This clonotype was seen ten or more times. V is TRBV19 and J is TRBJ1-2, with D perhaps TRBD1 (5 bases). V was clipped by 3 bases and J by 5 bases, with 16 bases between them. Germline V gene lookup returns CDR1 LNHDA and CDR2 SQIVND (reference sequence). This CDR3 contains 15 residues. CDR3 protein: CASSMGRAAMYGYTF. In DNA form, the CDR3 reads TGTGCCAGTAGTATGGGCAGGGCGGCTATGTATGGCTACACCTTC.

This clonotype occurred a few times. The rearrangement uses TRBV18 and TRBJ1-6; TRBD1 aligns across 9 bases. The CDR3 consists of 14 residues. V shed 4 bases, J shed 9 bases, and the junction held 4 bases outside the gene matches. Germline loops: CDR1 KGHSH, CDR2 LQKENI. CDR3 coding DNA: TGTGCCAGCTCACGGGACAGGGAAGGTTCACCCCTCCACTTT. This gives the protein CASSRDREGSPLHF.

This clonotype came up many times. The genes are TRBV11-3 and TRBJ1-1; tentatively, D is TRBD1 (5 bases). Germline-derived CDR1 and CDR2 are SGHNT and YENEEA. This CDR3 comprises 16 residues. Deletions cut 6 bases from V and 4 bases from J, with 21 bases between. CDR3 in DNA: TGTGCCAGCAGGGAACGGGACTCCCTCGGGACCACTGAAGCTTTCTTT. Amino acids: CASRERDSLGTTEAFF.

This clonotype was recorded at least ten times. CDR3 sequence (DNA): TGCGCCAGCAGCCAAGAAAGAAAAAGCCTGATGAACACTGAAGCTTTCTTT. This translates into CASSQERKSLMNTEAFF. The chain has TRBV4-1 and TRBJ1-1; D call uncertain. Germline V CDR1 and CDR2: MGHRA, YSYEKL. V was cut by 0 bases and J by 0 bases, with 14 bases left in between. The CDR3 runs to 17 residues.

Only a few counts were recorded for this clonotype. The chain employs TRBV5-8 and TRBJ1-2, with no clear D. This CDR3 spans 15 amino acids. The V gene lost 2 bases and the J gene lost 6 bases, with 17 bases spanning the gap. Germline V gene lookup returns CDR1 SGHTS and CDR2 YDEGEE. The CDR3 spells CASSLVSPRVNGYTF. The CDR3 DNA sequence: TGTGCCAGCAGCTTAGTATCCCCGCGGGTTAATGGCTACACCTTC.

This clonotype has at least ten counts. The gene calls are TRBV9 and TRBJ2-1, with D unresolved. CDR3 length: 14 amino acids. Germline-derived CDR1 and CDR2 are SGDLS and YYNGEE. V lost 0 bases and J 9 bases, leaving 13 bases between the germline ends. The CDR3 nucleotides are TGTGCCAGCAGCGTAGTCCCCTATAGGTCTGAGCAGTTCTTC. It codes for CASSVVPYRSEQFF.

This clonotype was seen repeatedly, ten times or more. The chain carries TRBV12-3 or TRBV12-4 and TRBJ2-1; no definite D call. This CDR3 is 13 amino acids long. Between the trimmed V and J ends, which lost 3 bases and 4 bases, there was a span of 7 bases. The CDR3 DNA is TGTGCCAGCAGTTTTGGGCTTTACAATGAGCAGTTCTTC. It codes for CASSFGLYNEQFF.

This clonotype was counted at least ten times. This chain links TRBV5-1 with TRBJ2-1, with D perhaps matching TRBD1 or TRBD2 (5 bases each). Per the germline V gene, CDR1 is SGHRS and CDR2 is YFSETQ. CDR3 length: 15 residues. V lost 4 bases, J lost 2 bases, and 13 bases lay in between. CDR3 loop: CASSPRDQTYNEQFF. The CDR3 nucleotides read TGCGCCAGCAGCCCGAGGGACCAAACCTACAATGAGCAGTTCTTC.

This chain links TRBV30 with TRBJ2-2, with 15 bases fitting TRBD2. The V segment lost 8 bases and the J segment 4 bases; nucleotides outside the gene matches: 8. The germline gives CDR1 GTSNPN, CDR2 SVGIG (reference sequence). The CDR3 has 16 residues. CDR3 nucleotides: TGTGCCCGCGGGACTAGCGGGAGGAAAGGCACCGGGGAGCTGTTTTTT. It yields the protein CARGTSGRKGTGELFF.

Many counts were recorded for this clonotype. The V and J genes are TRBV11-2 and TRBJ1-1, with D tentatively TRBD1 (5 bases). The V gene's germline CDR1 is SGHAT and CDR2 FQNNGV. V was clipped by 5 bases and J by 0 bases, with 13 bases between them. CDR3 length equals 15 residues. CDR3 in amino acids: CASSPQGMMNTEAFF. In DNA form, the CDR3 reads TGTGCCAGCAGCCCGCAGGGAATGATGAACACTGAAGCTTTCTTT.

This clonotype was seen more than once but under ten times. The V call is TRBV29-1, the J call TRBJ1-1; D is ambiguous. Trimming cost V 7 bases and J 1 base, with 16 bases left between them. CDR3 size: 14 residues. From germline, CDR1 is SQVTM and CDR2 ANQGSEA. CDR3 residues: CSALYTSKNTEAFF. CDR3 sequence (DNA): TGCAGCGCCCTGTATACGTCTAAGAACACTGAAGCTTTCTTT.

This clonotype was detected a few times. In DNA, the CDR3 is TGTGCCAGCAGCCTCCTTTCGACTAGGCCCGAGAAGAATGAGCAGTTCTTC. Protein product: CASSLLSTRPEKNEQFF. The V gene is TRBV7-3, the J gene TRBJ2-1, with D maybe TRBD2 (6 bases). V lost 5 bases, J lost 7 bases, and 24 bases lay in between. Germline CDR1 and CDR2: SGHTA and FQGTGA. CDR3 size: 17 residues.

This clonotype was detected ten times or more. The J gene is TRBJ2-7, the V gene TRBV5-6, with 11 bases matching TRBD2. This CDR3 contains 15 residues. Trimming removed 0 bases from V and 3 bases from J; junction bases left unmatched: 2. Germline lookup yields CDR1 SGHDT and CDR2 YYEEEE. For the CDR3, the DNA is TGTGCCAGCAGCTTGGGACTAGCGGGAAACTACGAGCAGTACTTC. It codes for CASSLGLAGNYEQYF. The full variable domain, completed using reference TRBV5-6 and TRBJ2-7, is DAGVTQSPTHLIKTRGQQVTLRCSPKSGHDTVSWYQQALGQGPQFIFQYYEEEERQRGNFPDRFSGHQFPNYSSELNVNALLLGDSALYLCASSLGLAGNYEQYFGPGTRLTVT.